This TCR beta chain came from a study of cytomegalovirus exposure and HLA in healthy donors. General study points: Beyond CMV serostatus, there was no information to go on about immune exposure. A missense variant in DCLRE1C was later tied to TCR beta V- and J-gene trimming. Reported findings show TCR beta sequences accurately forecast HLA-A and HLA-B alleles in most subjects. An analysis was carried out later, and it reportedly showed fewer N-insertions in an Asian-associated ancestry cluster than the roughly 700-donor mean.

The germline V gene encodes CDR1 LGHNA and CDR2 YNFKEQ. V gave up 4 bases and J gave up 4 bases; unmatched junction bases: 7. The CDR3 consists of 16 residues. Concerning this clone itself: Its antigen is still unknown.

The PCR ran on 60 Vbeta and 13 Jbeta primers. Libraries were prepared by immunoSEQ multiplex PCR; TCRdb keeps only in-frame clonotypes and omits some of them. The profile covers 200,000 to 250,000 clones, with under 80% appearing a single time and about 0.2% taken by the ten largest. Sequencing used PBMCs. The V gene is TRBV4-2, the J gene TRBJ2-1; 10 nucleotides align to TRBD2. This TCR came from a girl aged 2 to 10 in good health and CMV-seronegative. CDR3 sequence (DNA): TGTGCCAGCAGCCCCACTAGGACTAGCGGATACAATGAGCAGTTCTTC. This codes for CASSPTRTSGYNEQFF.